A single sample is the source of the 29 T cell receptor beta chains below, sequenced in a study of blood T cells in healthy people across ages (dated by TCRdb to about 2015). The protocol used for the library was 5' RACE. The listed sequencing device is Illumina HiSeq 2500. A second PCR of roughly 7 to 11 cycles was performed with a sample-barcoded 5' primer and a J-beta primer mix. Using fastp trimming at Q25 and MiXCR clonotype assembly, TCRdb reanalyzed the public sequencing data and kept in-frame beta chains. A single entry per CDR3 protein holds the most common genes and DNA from its merged rows. For this sample there are more than 450,000 distinct CDR3 sequences; about 28% appear just once. Of the sample, 3% to 4% falls within the top ten clones. Separately, the same data were catalogued under a study of T cells of mothers and their children.

Sequencing was performed on blood. The receptors here all came from a boy younger than 10 in good health.

The table lists this clonotype with a few counts. The CDR3 spells CSVRTGTSSYEQYF. The CDR3 region has the DNA TGCAGCGTGAGGACAGGAACGAGCTCCTACGAGCAGTACTTC. This chain connects TRBV29-1 to TRBJ2-7; 7 positions agree with TRBD1. CDR1 is SQVTM, CDR2 ANQGSEA, per germline. This CDR3 has 14 residues. The J segment lost 0 bases and the V segment lost 6 bases, leaving 8 bases of the junction unmatched.

The rearrangement uses TRBV5-1 and TRBJ2-1; 16 nucleotides match TRBD2. Germline V gene data show CDR1 as SGHRS and CDR2 as YFSETQ. With 4 bases clipped from V and 2 bases from J, the junction kept 6 bases outside the gene matches. This CDR3 has 18 residues. In DNA form, the CDR3 reads TGCGCCAGCAGCGGAGGCGGGACTAGCGGGGGGGCCTACAATGAGCAGTTCTTC. Its translation: CASSGGGTSGGAYNEQFF.

The chain links TRBV7-9 to TRBJ2-2; D is unresolved. This CDR3 spans 11 amino acids. Trimming pared 4 bases from V and 10 bases from J, leaving 7 bases between. CDR1 is SEHNR, CDR2 FQNEAQ, per germline (reference sequence). The CDR3 DNA is TGTGCCAGCAGCTCCCCCGAGGAGCTGTTTTTT. Protein product: CASSSPEELFF.

The chain recombines TRBV12-5 with TRBJ2-7; D remains ambiguous. The germline V gene has CDR1 LGHNT and CDR2 FRNRAP. The CDR3 is 12 amino acids. The germline V and J ends were trimmed by 7 bases and 5 bases, with 12 bases remaining between them. CDR3 sequence (DNA): TGTGCTAGTGTGGGTCTTAGAGACGAGCAGTACTTC. Encoded protein: CASVGLRDEQYF.

The V call is TRBV7-9, the J call TRBJ2-1, with 8 bases matching TRBD1. The CDR3 runs to 16 residues. Germline CDR1 reads SEHNR; CDR2 reads FQNEAQ (reference sequence). J lost 7 bases, V lost 5 bases, and 13 bases had no gene match. The CDR3 region has the DNA TGTGCCAGCAGCCCGAAATGGACAGGGCATGGGAATGAGCAGTTCTTC. Encoded protein: CASSPKWTGHGNEQFF.

This clonotype has just a few counts. For the CDR3, the DNA is TGCGCCAGCAGCTTCCCATTGTTCGGGGGGGGATATGAGACCCAGTACTTC. The encoded protein is CASSFPLFGGGYETQYF. This chain links TRBV5-1 with TRBJ2-5, with 8 nucleotides matching TRBD2. From germline, CDR1 is SGHRS and CDR2 YFSETQ. The CDR3 is made up of 17 amino acids. V shed 2 bases, J shed 5 bases, and the junction held 14 bases outside the gene matches.

V usage is TRBV3-1 and J usage is TRBJ2-5, with 10 bases matching TRBD2. The J call may be wrong; the DNA end is better matched by TRBJ2-7. The length of the CDR3 is 17 residues. Germline V gene lookup returns CDR1 LGHDT and CDR2 YNNKEL (reference sequence). CDR3 DNA: TGTGCCAGCAGCCCGACTCTCAGCGGGGGGGCCTCCTACGAGCAGTACTTC. It translates to CASSPTLSGGASYEQYF.

This clonotype was seen a handful of times. This chain uses TRBV16 with TRBJ2-7, with D perhaps given as TRBD1 or TRBD2 (7 bases each). V lost 4 bases and J lost 3, with 19 bases in between. Germline values: CDR1 KGHSY, CDR2 FQNENV. The CDR3 sequence is 16 residues long. The CDR3 nucleotides are TGTGCCAGCAGCCCAAATACGGGGAGGGGGCACTACGAGCAGTACTTC. Protein sequence: CASSPNTGRGHYEQYF.

The chain uses TRBV6-5 and TRBJ2-7; D is possibly TRBD1 (6 bases). Germline values: CDR1 MNHEY, CDR2 SVGAGI. Trimming cost V 0 bases and J 6 bases, with 9 bases left between them. CDR3 length equals 13 residues. The CDR3 nucleotides read TGTGCCAGCAGTTACTCAAAGACAGGCGAGCAGTACTTC. This gives the protein CASSYSKTGEQYF.

The chain joins TRBV5-1 to TRBJ1-1; 7 nucleotides match TRBD1. The ends lost 4 bases at V and 0 bases at J; junction bases unmatched: 15. CDR1 SGHRS and CDR2 YFSETQ come from the germline V gene. The CDR3 loop spans 18 amino acids. The CDR3 bases are TGCGCCAGCAGCATCCAGCTAAGGACAGGCCCGATGAACACTGAAGCTTTCTTT. It encodes CASSIQLRTGPMNTEAFF.

V gene TRBV12-3 or TRBV12-4 combines with J gene TRBJ2-5; 9 nucleotides agree with TRBD2. V trimming: 6 bases; J trimming: 2 bases; junction bases outside the gene matches: 7. The CDR3 spans 15 residues. This CDR3 reads CASRLAGGPQETQYF. The CDR3 DNA follows: TGTGCCAGCAGGCTCGCGGGAGGGCCGCAAGAGACCCAGTACTTC.

This clonotype was observed a handful of times. The rearrangement links TRBV7-9 to TRBJ1-2; 11 positions agree with TRBD1. Unmatched junction bases numbered 13, after V lost 5 bases and J lost 2 bases. The CDR3 has 18 residues. The germline CDR1 and CDR2 sequences are SEHNR and FQNEAQ (reference sequence). CDR3 sequence (DNA): TGTGCCAGCAGCCCTACGGGACAGGGGGGATTATTAAACTATGGCTACACCTTC. Protein product: CASSPTGQGGLLNYGYTF. The full variable domain, rest sourced from reference TRBV7-9 and TRBJ1-2, is DTGVSQNPRHKITKRGQNVTFRCDPISEHNRLYWYRQTLGQGPEFLTYFQNEAQLEKSRLLSDRFSAERPKGSFSTLEIQRTEQGDSAMYLCASSPTGQGGLLNYGYTFGSGTRLTVV.

The table lists this clonotype with a few counts. The chain combines TRBV25-1 with TRBJ2-5; 12 bases are a match to TRBD1. From germline, CDR1 is MGHDK and CDR2 SYGVNS. This CDR3 has 14 amino acids. V lost 6 bases to trimming and J lost 5 bases; unmatched junction nucleotides: 4. The CDR3 nucleotides are TGTGCCAGCAGAGGGACAGGGGGCGATGAGACCCAGTACTTC. Translating gives CASRGTGGDETQYF.

This clonotype has just a few counts. The chain is built from TRBV12-3 or TRBV12-4 and TRBJ1-1; 11 nucleotides line up with TRBD1. V lost 5 bases to trimming and J lost 4 bases; unmatched junction nucleotides: 3. CDR3 length equals 14 residues. The CDR3 loop is CASSGDRGSTEAFF. CDR3 coding DNA: TGTGCCAGCAGTGGGGACAGGGGGAGCACTGAAGCTTTCTTT.

V and J are TRBV12-3 or TRBV12-4 and TRBJ2-7, with D possibly TRBD1 on 5 matching bases. V was pared by 5 bases and J by 2 bases, with 16 bases between. There are 15 residues in the CDR3. This chain's CDR3 is CASSRTRLPPYEQYF. CDR3 coding DNA: TGTGCCAGCAGTCGGACACGCCTGCCTCCCTACGAGCAGTACTTC.

The sample holds a few counts of this clonotype. The chain joins TRBV5-1 to TRBJ2-3; 7 bases align to TRBD2. Per the germline V gene, CDR1 is SGHRS and CDR2 is YFSETQ. CDR3 length: 15 amino acids. The trim removed 1 base at V and 1 base at J, leaving 3 bases unmatched. The CDR3 region is CASSLSLAGTDTQYF. The CDR3 DNA reads TGCGCCAGCAGCTTGAGTCTAGCGGGCACAGATACGCAGTATTTT. The complete variable domain, with remaining parts taken from reference TRBV5-1 and TRBJ2-3, reads KAGVTQTPRYLIKTRGQQVTLSCSPISGHRSVSWYQQTPGQGLQFLFEYFSETQRNKGNFPGRFSGRQFSNSRSEMNVSTLELGDSALYLCASSLSLAGTDTQYFGPGTRLTVL.

V is TRBV28 and J is TRBJ2-1, with D tentatively TRBD2 (6 bases). Deletions cut 4 bases from V and 2 bases from J, with 12 bases between. CDR1 MDHEN and CDR2 SYDVKM come from the germline V gene. There are 15 residues in the CDR3. The CDR3 DNA reads as TGTGCCAGCAGTTCCGCTAGCGTCACCTACAATGAGCAGTTCTTC. It codes for CASSSASVTYNEQFF.

The rearrangement joins TRBV24-1 to TRBJ2-2; no definite D call. The CDR3 is made up of 14 amino acids. Germline V lookup: CDR1 KGHDR, CDR2 SFDVKD. V was shortened by 2 bases and J by 4 bases, with 7 bases between the two germline ends. The CDR3 sequence is CATSDSIGTGELFF. For the CDR3, the DNA is TGTGCCACCAGTGATTCCATAGGCACCGGGGAGCTGTTTTTT.

The sample holds many counts of this clonotype. V and J are TRBV5-1 and TRBJ1-4, with D perhaps TRBD1 (5 bases). Trimming left V 3 bases short and J 1 base short, with 13 bases between. Per germline, CDR1 SGHRS and CDR2 YFSETQ. The CDR3 sequence is 16 residues long. The CDR3 coding sequence is TGCGCCAGCAGCTCCTCCGGGACGGTAACTAATGAAAAACTGTTTTTT. The encoded protein is CASSSSGTVTNEKLFF. Looking up the rest from reference TRBV5-1 and TRBJ1-4 gives the full variable domain: KAGVTQTPRYLIKTRGQQVTLSCSPISGHRSVSWYQQTPGQGLQFLFEYFSETQRNKGNFPGRFSGRQFSNSRSEMNVSTLELGDSALYLCASSSSGTVTNEKLFFGSGTQLSVL.

This clonotype was seen only a few times. V usage is TRBV29-1 and J usage is TRBJ1-1; 7 bases agree with TRBD1. The V and J ends lost 6 bases and 1 base, in that order; junction bases with no gene match: 5. CDR3 length: 13 amino acids. Germline CDR1 is SQVTM and CDR2 is ANQGSEA. This CDR3 reads CSVETGQNTEAFF. In DNA form, the CDR3 reads TGCAGCGTCGAGACAGGGCAGAACACTGAAGCTTTCTTT.

This chain uses TRBV12-3 or TRBV12-4 with TRBJ2-5; D is ambiguous. The CDR3 contains 14 residues. The V end was cut by 6 bases, the J end by 6 bases, with 17 bases between. The CDR3 sequence is CASSPWAGEKTQYF. For the CDR3, the DNA is TGTGCCAGCAGCCCCTGGGCCGGCGAGAAGACCCAGTACTTC.

This clonotype was detected only a few times. This chain links TRBV20-1 with TRBJ2-6; the D gene is possibly TRBD1 (6 bases). V dropped 2 bases and J dropped 3 bases, with 17 bases sitting between them. This CDR3 has 17 residues. Germline values: CDR1 DFQATT, CDR2 SNEGSKA (reference sequence). CDR3 protein: CSARKWAGASGANVLTF. The DNA of the CDR3 is TGCAGTGCTAGAAAGTGGGCAGGGGCTAGTGGGGCCAACGTCCTGACTTTC.

About this clonotype itself: Lacking the conserved final phenylalanine or tryptophan, this CDR3 likely reflects a read error. The chain uses TRBV4-3 and TRBJ1-2; D gene uncertain. Trimming removed 3 bases from V and 6 bases from J, with 11 bases in between. The germline V gene has CDR1 LGHNA and CDR2 YSLEER. The CDR3 contains 13 residues. CDR3 nucleotide sequence: TGCGCCAGCAGCCAGGGTGTCTCGGATGGCTACACCCTC. It yields the protein CASSQGVSDGYTL.

The chain is built from TRBV6-2 or TRBV6-3 and TRBJ2-5; no definite D call. TRBJ2-7 explains the end of the DNA better; the J call may be wrong. Per germline, CDR1 MNHEY and CDR2 SVGEGT. This CDR3 is 12 amino acids long. CDR3 bases: TGTGCCAGCAGTAGGATTCAATACGAGCAGTACTTC. Residues: CASSRIQYEQYF.

The chain joins TRBV20-1 to TRBJ1-1, with 9 bases aligning to TRBD1. The CDR3 is 15 residues long. Germline loops: CDR1 DFQATT, CDR2 SNEGSKA (reference sequence). J lost 1 base, V lost 6 bases, and 9 bases had no gene match. CDR3 sequence reads: CSAYGQGRKNTEAFF. For the CDR3, the DNA is TGCAGTGCCTACGGACAGGGGCGAAAGAACACTGAAGCTTTCTTT.

A few counts support this clonotype. The V gene is TRBV6-2 or TRBV6-3, the J gene TRBJ2-7, with 9 bases matching TRBD1. This CDR3 has 15 residues. Looked up from germline, CDR1 is MNHEY and CDR2 is SVGEGT. The junction had 7 bases not matched to a gene; V was cut back by 6 bases and J by 1 base. CDR3 bases: TGTGCCAGCAGCCCGACCGGGACAGGGTCCTACGAGCAGTACTTC. It translates to CASSPTGTGSYEQYF.

This clonotype appeared a few times. In nucleotides, the CDR3 is TGTGCCAGCAGCGCTACAGGGTCGGGCACAGATACGCAGTATTTT. Amino acid sequence: CASSATGSGTDTQYF. V gene TRBV5-6 combines with J gene TRBJ2-3, with D perhaps matching TRBD1 (6 bases). The CDR3 extends over 15 amino acids. V was pared by 4 bases and J by 1 base, with 13 bases between. Per the germline V gene, CDR1 is SGHDT and CDR2 is YYEEEE.

This chain links TRBV6-5 with TRBJ2-2, with a possible D match to TRBD1 (5 bases). CDR1 and CDR2 from the germline V gene are MNHEY and SVGAGI. Trimming pared 0 bases from V and 1 base from J, leaving 9 bases between. There are 16 residues in the CDR3. The CDR3 here is CASSYSVGENTGELFF. The CDR3 bases are TGTGCCAGCAGTTACTCAGTAGGGGAGAACACCGGGGAGCTGTTTTTT.

The V and J genes are TRBV29-1 and TRBJ2-5; 7 bases line up with TRBD2. The V and J ends lost 3 bases and 5 bases, in that order; junction bases with no gene match: 12. The V gene's germline CDR1 is SQVTM and CDR2 ANQGSEA. This CDR3 spans 15 amino acids. The CDR3 spells CSVDQLKGSGETQYF. The CDR3 nucleotides are TGCAGCGTTGATCAACTGAAGGGTAGCGGGGAGACCCAGTACTTC.